What follows describes a single T cell receptor beta chain. Sequencing templates came from extracted RNA that was reverse transcribed into cDNA. Measured with immunoSEQ multiplex PCR; TCRdb has only the in-frame clones, and not every one. The sample contains about 210,000 clones, 66% of which appear only once. Treatment: oral pan-JAK inhibitor, 5-10 mg twice daily. V lost 7 bases, J lost 10 bases, and 14 bases lay in between. This CDR3 region has 13 residues. Germline lookup yields CDR1 MGHDK and CDR2 SYGVNS. This entry belongs to a study of CD8+ T cells in alopecia areata. The source was CD4+ T cells sorted from blood, collected at week 44, from a patient treated with tofacitinib. The genes are TRBV25-1 and TRBJ1-6, with a weak D call TRBD1 (6 bases). This receptor was identified in a human donor with alopecia areata. In nucleotides, the CDR3 is TGTGCCAGCACCACAGGGCAGAGATCACCCCTCCACTTT. Encoded protein: CASTTGQRSPLHF. The full variable domain, completed using reference TRBV25-1 and TRBJ1-6, is EADIYQTPRYLVIGTGKKITLECSQTMGHDKMYWYQQDPGMELHLIHYSYGVNSTEKGDLSSESTVSRIRTEHFPLTLESARPSHTSQYLCASTTGQRSPLHFGNGTRLTVT.